Listed below are T cell receptor beta chains from one sample, sequenced in a study of beta chain features in type 1 diabetes. This table comes from immunoSEQ multiplex PCR, and its TCRdb copy is limited to in-frame clones, with some not included. Here the sample spans under 950,000 clones, roughly 15% being singletons. Sequenced sample: naive CD4+ T cells from blood. The receptors derive from a woman aged 18-29 years in good health. Both conserved end residues are part of each CDR3. A D gene is named only where the DNA matches it firmly. Clone size appears in some rows only: once, few, many, or a class for an expanded clone.

size	V	D	J	DNA	CDR3
-	TRBV28	-	TRBJ1-2	TGTGCCAGCAGTTTATCACAGGGAAGGTTCTGGCTACTGGATGGCTACACCTTC	CASSLSQGRFWLLDGYTF
-	TRBV28	-	TRBJ1-1	TGTGCCAGCAGTTTATCAAGAAGGGACACTGAAGCTTTCTTT	CASSLSRRDTEAFF
few	TRBV5-6	TRBD1	TRBJ2-5	TGTGCCAGCAGCCCGGCCGGGACAGGGACCGAGACCCAGTACTTC	CASSPAGTGTETQYF
-	TRBV6-1	-	TRBJ2-1	TGTGCCACCCGAAGGGGGAAATTCAATGAGCAGTTCTTC	CATRRGKFNEQFF
-	TRBV9	-	TRBJ1-3	TGTGCCAGCAGCGTAAGGGGAGGGGAGGACACCATATATTTT	CASSVRGGEDTIYF
-	TRBV11-2	-	TRBJ2-7	TGTGCCAGCAGCTTAGCGGGGTCAGGGATCTACGAGCAGTACTTC	CASSLAGSGIYEQYF
-	TRBV7-2	-	TRBJ2-3	TGTGCCAGCAGCTCAAGCGGGCCTAGCACAGATACGCAGTATTTT	CASSSSGPSTDTQYF
-	TRBV6-1	-	TRBJ2-7	TGTGCCAGCAGTGAAGCCCGAATCTACGAGCAGTACTTC	CASSEARIYEQYF
few	TRBV7-8	TRBD2	TRBJ2-1	TGTGCCAGCAGCTTACTTTTCTTAAGTGCTAGCGGGATCAATGAGCAGTTCTTC	CASSLLFLSASGINEQFF
-	TRBV11-2	TRBD2	TRBJ2-1	TGTGCCAGCAGCTTAGGGAGCGGGAGAAACTACTACAATGAGCAGTTCTTC	CASSLGSGRNYYNEQFF
few	TRBV21-1	-	TRBJ1-2	TGTGCCAGCAGCAAGAGGGGCGAAGTTCACTATGGCTACACCTTC	CASSKRGEVHYGYTF
few	TRBV28	-	TRBJ2-4	TGTGCCAGCAGTTTATCAGGGAGCCAAAACATTCAGTACTTC	CASSLSGSQNIQYF
-	TRBV6-5	-	TRBJ2-5	TGTGCCAGCAGTTTAGGCCTTAGAGGGACCCAGTACTTC	CASSLGLRGTQYF
-	TRBV19	-	TRBJ1-2	TGTGCCAGTAGTGCCCACGGGTGGGACTATGGCTACACCTTC	CASSAHGWDYGYTF
few	TRBV4-3	TRBD2	TRBJ2-1	TGCGCCAGCAGCCAAGATAGGACTAGCACCTACAATGAGCAGTTCTTC	CASSQDRTSTYNEQFF
-	TRBV23-1	TRBD2	TRBJ2-3	TGCGCCAGCAATGCCGGGACTAGATTTTTGGGAGATACGCAGTATTTT	CASNAGTRFLGDTQYF
few	TRBV2	TRBD1	TRBJ1-2	TGTGCCAGCAGCGGGACAGCCCGCTATGGCTACACCTTC	CASSGTARYGYTF
few	TRBV7-9	-	TRBJ2-1	TGTGCCAGCAGCTTAGGGTGGGGGCACAATGAGCAGTTCTTC	CASSLGWGHNEQFF
few	TRBV28	-	TRBJ2-1	TGTGCCACCCTCCCGGGGATGAACAATGAGCAGTTCTTC	CATLPGMNNEQFF
few	TRBV19	-	TRBJ1-5	TGTGCCAGTGCGAGTATGGGGGGGAGCAATCAGCCCCAGCATTTT	CASASMGGSNQPQHF
-	TRBV19	TRBD2	TRBJ2-1	TGTGCCAGTAGTATTCGGACTAGCGGGAGTTCCTACAATGAGCAGTTCTTC	CASSIRTSGSSYNEQFF
few	TRBV2	-	TRBJ1-5	TGTGCCAGCATGGACGGGGTTGGGCAGCCCCAGCATTTT	CASMDGVGQPQHF
-	TRBV6-6	-	TRBJ2-7	TGTGCCAGCAAACCTGAAAATCAGTCCCCCGAGCAGTACTTC	CASKPENQSPEQYF
-	TRBV7-8	TRBD2	TRBJ2-1	TGTGCCAGCAGCAGTAGCGGGAGGGTCTACAATGAGCAGTTCTTC	CASSSSGRVYNEQFF
-	TRBV10-3	TRBD1	TRBJ1-2	TGTGCCATCAGATTGGGACAGGACGCTCTTGGTTTTGGCTACACCTTC	CAIRLGQDALGFGYTF
few	TRBV7-2	-	TRBJ2-7	TGTGCCAGCAGCTCACCGGGCTACGAGCAGTACTTC	CASSSPGYEQYF
few	TRBV19	-	TRBJ2-5	TGTGCCAGTAGAGCGAGACAGAGTGGGGCAGAGACCCAGTACTTC	CASRARQSGAETQYF
-	TRBV27	-	TRBJ1-4	TGTGCCAGCAGTAGGTCCGGGGGGGGGCTTTTTAAACTGTTTTTT	CASSRSGGGLFKLFF
-	TRBV7-2	TRBD2	TRBJ2-1	TGTGCCAGCAAGGTAGTTAGCGGGAGGGGCAATGAGCAGTTCTTC	CASKVVSGRGNEQFF
few	TRBV7-9	TRBD1	TRBJ2-1	TGTGCCAGCAGTTGGGACAGGGCTTCCTACAATGAGCAGTTCTTC	CASSWDRASYNEQFF
few	TRBV25-1	TRBD1	TRBJ1-1	TGTGCCAGCAAGGGACAGGGAAGCACTGAAGCTTTCTTT	CASKGQGSTEAFF
few	TRBV5-5	-	TRBJ2-6	TGTGCCAGCAGCTTAGCCGACTCTGGGGCCAACGTCCTGACTTTC	CASSLADSGANVLTF
few	TRBV7-9	TRBD1	TRBJ2-3	TGTGCCAGCAGCTTAAGGGGACAGGTTGTCCATACGCAGTATTTT	CASSLRGQVVHTQYF
few	TRBV7-2	-	TRBJ2-5	TGTGCCAGCAGCTTAGTCCCGGAAGAGACCCAGTACTTC	CASSLVPEETQYF
-	TRBV13	TRBD2	TRBJ2-3	TGTGCCAGCAGCTTAGAAGCCCTAGCGGGAGTAAATACGCAGTATTTT	CASSLEALAGVNTQYF
-	TRBV18	-	TRBJ1-2	TGTGCCAGCTCACCGGGACCTAATGGTTACACCTTC	CASSPGPNGYTF
few	TRBV7-3	-	TRBJ1-2	TGTGCCAGCAGCCCTGACGGGCGGGCTAACTATGGCTACACCTTC	CASSPDGRANYGYTF
-	TRBV18	-	TRBJ1-1	TGTGCCAGCTCACCGGGGCGGAGGTCCACCGGCACTGAAGCTTTCTTT	CASSPGRRSTGTEAFF
-	TRBV6-1	TRBD1	TRBJ2-1	TGTGCCAGCACCCGGGACAGGGTAGCTTGGGAGCAGTTCTTC	CASTRDRVAWEQFF
-	TRBV19	TRBD2	TRBJ2-7	TGTGCCAGTAGCTCCGGGACTAGCGGGACGCGCGAGCAGTACTTC	CASSSGTSGTREQYF
-	TRBV9	TRBD2	TRBJ2-1	TGTGCCAGCAGCGTAGGCGGGAGGGCCAGTAGAAATGAGCAGTTCTTC	CASSVGGRASRNEQFF
-	TRBV10-3	TRBD2	TRBJ2-1	TGTGCCATCAGTGAGTCCTCGGGACTAGTTTCTCGGGGCTCCTACAATGAGCAGTTCTTC	CAISESSGLVSRGSYNEQFF
few	TRBV5-1	-	TRBJ2-3	TGCGCCAGCAGTCTTCCAGAGGGCGCAGATACGCAGTATTTT	CASSLPEGADTQYF
few	TRBV18	-	TRBJ2-3	TGTGCCAGCTCACCAGTTTTGGATACGCAGTATTTT	CASSPVLDTQYF
-	TRBV5-1	TRBD1	TRBJ1-1	TGCGCCAGCAGCTCCGGACAGGGTGTAACTTTCTTT	CASSSGQGVTFF
-	TRBV2	-	TRBJ2-7	TGTGCCAGCAGGGTAGGGGAACCCGTTATAGAGGGGGAGCAGTACTTC	CASRVGEPVIEGEQYF